This T cell receptor (beta chain) was recorded in a study of cytomegalovirus exposure and HLA in healthy donors. Study context: Researchers previously reported finding 100 million or so unique TCR beta sequences from 170 million or so T cells. Study outcomes and limitations: Follow-up analysis found HLA locus-dependent TCR association rates, highest for DRB1 and lowest for HLA-C.

Trimming took 4 bases from V and 7 from J; bases not matched to a gene: 14. This CDR3 has 16 amino acids. CDR1 SGHTA and CDR2 FQGNSA come from the germline V gene. In the case of this clone: Antigen: not known.

The PCR contained 60 Vbeta and 13 Jbeta primers. Using immunoSEQ multiplex PCR, the repertoire was profiled, and TCRdb retains in-frame clones only, with some absent. The sample contains some 150,000 clones, about 80% of which appear only once. The sequencing input was PBMCs. This chain connects TRBV7-2 to TRBJ1-1; 8 bases are a match to TRBD1. The source of this sequence is a male donor in good health and CMV-seronegative. In DNA, the CDR3 is TGTGCCAGCAGCTCCGGACAGGGCCGCCGCGGCGGTGAAGCTTTCTTT. Translated, it gives CASSSGQGRRGGEAFF.